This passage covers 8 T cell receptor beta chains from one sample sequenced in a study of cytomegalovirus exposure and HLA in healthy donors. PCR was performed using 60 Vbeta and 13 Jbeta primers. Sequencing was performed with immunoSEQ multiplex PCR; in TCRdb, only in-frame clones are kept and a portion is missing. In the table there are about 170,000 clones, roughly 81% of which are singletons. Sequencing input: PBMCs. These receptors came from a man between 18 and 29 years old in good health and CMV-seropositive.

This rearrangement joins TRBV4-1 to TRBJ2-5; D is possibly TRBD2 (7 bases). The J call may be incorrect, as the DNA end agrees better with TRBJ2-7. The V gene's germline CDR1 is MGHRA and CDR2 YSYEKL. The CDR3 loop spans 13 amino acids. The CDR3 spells CASSLDGGREQYF. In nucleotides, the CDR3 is TGCGCCAGCAGCCTGGACGGGGGGCGCGAGCAGTACTTC.

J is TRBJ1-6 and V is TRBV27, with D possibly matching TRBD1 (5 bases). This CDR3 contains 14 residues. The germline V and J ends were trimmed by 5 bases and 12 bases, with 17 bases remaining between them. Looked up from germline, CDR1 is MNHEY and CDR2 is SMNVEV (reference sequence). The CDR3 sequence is CASSPKRDLQPLHF. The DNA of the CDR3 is TGTGCCAGCAGTCCAAAACGGGACTTACAACCCCTCCACTTT.

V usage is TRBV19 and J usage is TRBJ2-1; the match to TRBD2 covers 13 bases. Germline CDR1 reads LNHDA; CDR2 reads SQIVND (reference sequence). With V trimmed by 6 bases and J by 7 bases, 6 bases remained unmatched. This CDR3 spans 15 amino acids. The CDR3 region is CASRLGTSGANEQFF. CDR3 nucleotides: TGTGCCAGTAGGCTCGGGACTAGCGGGGCGAATGAGCAGTTCTTC. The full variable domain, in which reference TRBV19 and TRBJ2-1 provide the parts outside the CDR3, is DGGITQSPKYLFRKEGQNVTLSCEQNLNHDAMYWYRQDPGQGLRLIYYSQIVNDFQKGDIAEGYSVSREKKESFPLTVTSAQKNPTAFYLCASRLGTSGANEQFFGPGTRLTVL.

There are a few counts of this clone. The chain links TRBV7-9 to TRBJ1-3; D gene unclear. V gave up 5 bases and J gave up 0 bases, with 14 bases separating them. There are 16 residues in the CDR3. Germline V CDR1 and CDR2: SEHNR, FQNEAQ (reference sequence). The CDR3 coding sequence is TGTGCCAGCAGCCTCGTAGGTGGAGGCTCTGGAAACACCATATATTTT. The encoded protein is CASSLVGGGSGNTIYF.

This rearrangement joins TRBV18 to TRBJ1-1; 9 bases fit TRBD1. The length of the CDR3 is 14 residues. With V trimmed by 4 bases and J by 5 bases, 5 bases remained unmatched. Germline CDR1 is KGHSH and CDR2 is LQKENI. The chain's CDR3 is CASSLGQGRTEAFF. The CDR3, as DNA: TGTGCCAGCTCACTCGGACAGGGGAGAACTGAAGCTTTCTTT.

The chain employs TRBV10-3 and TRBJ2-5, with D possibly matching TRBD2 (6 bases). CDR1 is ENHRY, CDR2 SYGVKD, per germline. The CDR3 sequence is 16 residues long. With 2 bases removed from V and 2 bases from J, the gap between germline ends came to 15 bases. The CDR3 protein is CAISELRDSLQETQYF. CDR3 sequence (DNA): TGTGCCATCAGTGAGCTACGGGACTCCTTACAAGAGACCCAGTACTTC.

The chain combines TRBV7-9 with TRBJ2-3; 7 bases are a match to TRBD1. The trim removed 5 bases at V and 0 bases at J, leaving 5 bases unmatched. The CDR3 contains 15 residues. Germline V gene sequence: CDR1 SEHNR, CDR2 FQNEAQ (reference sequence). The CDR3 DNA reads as TGTGCCAGCAGCCAGACAGGGCTGAGCACAGATACGCAGTATTTT. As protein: CASSQTGLSTDTQYF.

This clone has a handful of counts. The CDR3 loop reads CASSRYGGGNTGELFF. The CDR3 region has the DNA TGTGCCAGCAGCCGGTATGGCGGGGGAAACACCGGGGAGCTGTTTTTT. The chain is built from TRBV4-2 and TRBJ2-2, with 7 bases lining up with TRBD2. The CDR3 extends over 16 amino acids. J lost 2 bases, V lost 4 bases, and 7 bases had no gene match. Germline V gene data show CDR1 as LGHNA and CDR2 as YNFKEQ.